These 15 T cell receptor beta chains share one sample of origin, sequenced in a study of blood T cells in healthy people across ages. A second about 7 to 11 cycle PCR used barcoded and J-beta primers. TCRdb called the 5' RACE reads again in MiXCR, with one record for every CDR3 protein. The sample has roughly 500,000 distinct CDR3 sequences, nearly 25% seen once. The same data also contributed to another study, on T cells of mothers and their children.

The source material was blood. The receptors were sampled from a boy between 10 and 17 years old in good health.

This clonotype was counted a single time. This chain links TRBV10-3 with TRBJ2-1; TRBD2 might be the D (5 bases). Germline V lookup: CDR1 ENHRY, CDR2 SYGVKD. The CDR3 extends over 15 amino acids. Trimming took off 3 bases at V and 3 bases at J, with 12 bases between the two ends. CDR3 region: CAISDPRGDYNEQFF. CDR3 sequence (DNA): TGTGCCATCAGTGACCCCCGGGGAGACTACAATGAGCAGTTCTTC.

This clonotype has more than one count but fewer than ten. The genes are TRBV24-1 and TRBJ1-2; D gene uncertain. The CDR3 totals 14 residues. V lost 4 bases to trimming and J lost 3 bases, with 11 bases between them. CDR1 is KGHDR and CDR2 is SFDVKD in the germline V gene. In DNA, the CDR3 is TGTGCCACCAGTGACGTTGGCGGCTACTATGGCTACACCTTC. Encoded protein: CATSDVGGYYGYTF.

The V call is TRBV6-2 or TRBV6-3, the J call TRBJ2-7, with TRBD1 matching over 7 bases. The CDR3 runs to 12 residues. Germline V gives CDR1 MNHEY, CDR2 SVGEGT. With V trimmed by 5 bases and J by 6 bases, 4 bases remained unmatched. CDR3 sequence reads: CASSTGVPEQYF. CDR3 coding DNA: TGTGCCAGCAGTACAGGGGTCCCCGAGCAGTACTTC.

This clonotype was counted only a few times. The J gene is TRBJ1-1, the V gene TRBV13; maybe TRBD1 (6 bases). This CDR3 has 13 amino acids. V lost 8 bases and J lost 1, with 11 bases in between. Germline-derived CDR1 and CDR2 are PRHDT and FYEKMQ (reference sequence). In DNA form, the CDR3 reads TGTGCCAGCTGGGGGGGCGAGAACACTGAAGCTTTCTTT. This sequence encodes CASWGGENTEAFF. Full variable domain (missing parts from reference TRBV13 and TRBJ1-1): AAGVIQSPRHLIKEKRETATLKCYPIPRHDTVYWYQQGPGQDPQFLISFYEKMQSDKGSIPDRFSAQQFSDYHSELNMSSLELGDSALYFCASWGGENTEAFFGQGTRLTVV.

This clonotype was counted between two and nine times. The CDR3 DNA is TGTGCCAGCACCCCGGGGACAGGGTATGGCTACACCTTC. As protein: CASTPGTGYGYTF. The V and J genes are TRBV6-5 and TRBJ1-2; 9 bases agree with TRBD1. V lost 7 bases and J lost 5; bases outside the gene matches: 5. This CDR3 has 13 residues. Germline assignment: CDR1 MNHEY and CDR2 SVGAGI.

The DNA of the CDR3 is TGTGCCAGGACCGGGACTAGCCAGGCAGATACGCAGTATTTT. It translates to CARTGTSQADTQYF. This chain joins TRBV10-3 and TRBJ2-3; TRBD2 agrees at 9 bases. The V and J ends lost 10 bases and 4 bases, in that order; junction bases with no gene match: 9. The CDR3 extends over 14 amino acids. CDR1 is ENHRY, CDR2 SYGVKD, per germline.

J is TRBJ2-3 and V is TRBV30; 10 nucleotides line up with TRBD1. Unmatched junction bases numbered 3, after V lost 1 base and J lost 2 bases. Germline lookup yields CDR1 GTSNPN and CDR2 SVGIG (reference sequence). CDR3 length equals 15 residues. This CDR3 is CAWSATGGLTDTQYF. The CDR3 nucleotides are TGTGCCTGGAGTGCGACAGGGGGCCTCACAGATACGCAGTATTTT.

The chain links TRBV5-6 to TRBJ2-2, with 7 bases fitting TRBD1. The CDR3 contains 17 residues. J gave up 3 bases and V 5 bases, and 13 bases lay outside the gene matches. Germline V CDR1 and CDR2: SGHDT, YYEEEE. The CDR3 nucleotides are TGTGCCAGCAGACGTGAAGGGGGCACAGGGTACACCGGGGAGCTGTTTTTT. It encodes CASRREGGTGYTGELFF.

This clonotype was detected only a few times. The chain joins TRBV2 to TRBJ1-6, with 8 bases fitting TRBD1. Germline V gene lookup returns CDR1 SNHLY and CDR2 FYNNEI. V dropped 6 bases and J dropped 0; count of bases not matched to a gene: 7. The CDR3 is 17 amino acids. In DNA form, the CDR3 reads TGTGCCAGCAGAGACAGGGGCCTGAGCTCCTATAATTCACCCCTCCACTTT. As protein: CASRDRGLSSYNSPLHF.

This clonotype was observed many times. The CDR3 DNA sequence: TGCAGCGTTGAGCGGTTGACAACCGGGACACCTTCCTACGAGCAGTACTTC. Amino acid sequence: CSVERLTTGTPSYEQYF. The chain couples TRBV29-1 to TRBJ2-7, with TRBD1 as a possible D gene (6 bases). V lost 3 bases to trimming and J lost 1 base, with 22 bases between them. The length of the CDR3 is 17 residues. Germline lookup yields CDR1 SQVTM and CDR2 ANQGSEA.

This clonotype came up a few times. This rearrangement joins TRBV7-9 to TRBJ2-1; D is possibly TRBD1 (5 bases). Trimming stripped 5 bases from V and 5 bases from J, with 16 bases between. Germline lookup yields CDR1 SEHNR and CDR2 FQNEAQ (reference sequence). The length of the CDR3 is 15 residues. DNA for the CDR3: TGTGCCAGCAGCCGCGTAGGGGCAAAGGACAATGAGCAGTTCTTC. Translated: CASSRVGAKDNEQFF.

This clonotype was detected only a few times. V and J are TRBV20-1 and TRBJ1-5; D gene ambiguous. Per the germline V gene, CDR1 is DFQATT and CDR2 is SNEGSKA (reference sequence). The CDR3 runs to 15 residues. The V end was cut by 2 bases, the J end by 0 bases, with 11 bases between. The CDR3 DNA reads TGCAGTGCTAGATCGAATGGTGATAGCAATCAGCCCCAGCATTTT. Protein sequence: CSARSNGDSNQPQHF.

This clonotype was observed a handful of times. This rearrangement joins TRBV7-9 to TRBJ1-3; D remains unclear. The V end lost 5 bases, the J end lost 8 bases, and 7 bases lay between the germline ends. The germline gives CDR1 SEHNR, CDR2 FQNEAQ (reference sequence). This CDR3 region has 11 residues. The CDR3 region has the DNA TGTGCCAGCAGCCCCGCGGACACCATATATTTT. It yields the protein CASSPADTIYF.

The chain links TRBV7-9 to TRBJ1-1; TRBD1 aligns across 9 bases. Trimming cost V 5 bases and J 3 bases; bases outside gene matches: 10. CDR1 SEHNR and CDR2 FQNEAQ come from the germline V gene (reference sequence). The CDR3 has 16 residues. The CDR3 loop reads CASSLTGGASDTEAFF. CDR3 nucleotides: TGTGCCAGCAGCCTCACAGGGGGCGCGTCGGACACTGAAGCTTTCTTT.

This clonotype turned up a few times. V usage is TRBV20-1 and J usage is TRBJ2-1; D is uncertain. The CDR3 runs 13 residues. The V end was cut by 0 bases, the J end by 7 bases, with 10 bases between. Germline assignment: CDR1 DFQATT and CDR2 SNEGSKA (reference sequence). The CDR3 loop is CSARDRAGNEQFF. The CDR3 DNA sequence: TGCAGTGCTAGAGATAGGGCCGGGAATGAGCAGTTCTTC.